This T cell receptor beta chain originates from a study of molecular identifiers for immune sequencing clone quantification. Study-level information: Replicates involved a five-way split of RNA from roughly 21,000 or 96,000 naive CD8 cells, with sequencing of four. Study-wide findings and caveats: A shared barcode on identical TCR molecules could lead to underestimated sizes for highly expanded clones.

Naive CD8 T cell sorting was performed on the CD8+CD4-CCR7+CD45RA+ phenotype. This clonotype was seen a few times. What it binds is not known. V was pared by 4 bases and J by 0 bases, with 9 bases between. The CDR3 has 15 amino acids. Germline values: CDR1 MGHRA, CDR2 YSYEKL. Previously reported methods and listed TCR primers produced the bulk TCR libraries. Each CDR3 protein gets one entry after TCRdb re-called the PCR reads with MiXCR. The sample shows approximately 550,000 distinct CDR3 sequences, roughly 25% of them seen only once. The gene calls are TRBV4-1 and TRBJ2-2, with D unclear. This receptor was taken from a human donor in good health. Some libraries in this study had Jurkat cell RNA spiked in. Sequencing was done on a sample of naive CD8+ T cells from blood, with Jurkat cell RNA spiked in. Subset of the sample: FACS-sorted CD8+CD4-CCR7+CD45RA+ naive T cells. CDR3 in amino acids: CASSLNTANTGELFF. The CDR3 coding sequence is TGCGCCAGCAGCCTAAATACAGCGAACACCGGGGAGCTGTTTTTT.